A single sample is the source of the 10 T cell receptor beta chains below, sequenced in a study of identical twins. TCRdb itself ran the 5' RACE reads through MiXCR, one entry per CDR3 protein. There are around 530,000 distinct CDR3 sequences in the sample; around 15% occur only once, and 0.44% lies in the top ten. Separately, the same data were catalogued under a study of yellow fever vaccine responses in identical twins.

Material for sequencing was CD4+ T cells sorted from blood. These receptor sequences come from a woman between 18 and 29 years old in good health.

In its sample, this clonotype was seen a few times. Here the CDR3 reads CASSAGEADTQYF. The CDR3 region has the DNA TGTGCCAGCAGCGCCGGGGAGGCAGATACGCAGTATTTT. J is TRBJ2-3 and V is TRBV12-3 or TRBV12-4; a possible D gene is TRBD2 (6 bases). The CDR3 is 13 amino acids. Trimming removed 6 bases from V and 4 bases from J, with 11 bases in between.

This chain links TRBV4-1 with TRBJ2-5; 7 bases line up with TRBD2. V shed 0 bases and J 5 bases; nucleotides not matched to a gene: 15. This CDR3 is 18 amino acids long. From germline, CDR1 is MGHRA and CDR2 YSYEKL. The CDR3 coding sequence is TGCGCCAGCAGCCAAGATTGGGAGGCGGGGGTACATTTGGAGACCCAGTACTTC. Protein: CASSQDWEAGVHLETQYF.

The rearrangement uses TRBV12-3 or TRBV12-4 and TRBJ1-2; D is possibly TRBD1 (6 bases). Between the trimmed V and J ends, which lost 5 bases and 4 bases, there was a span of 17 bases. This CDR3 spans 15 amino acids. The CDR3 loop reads CASSPVGHPSYGYTF. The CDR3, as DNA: TGTGCCAGCAGTCCGGTGGGACACCCCTCCTATGGCTACACCTTC.

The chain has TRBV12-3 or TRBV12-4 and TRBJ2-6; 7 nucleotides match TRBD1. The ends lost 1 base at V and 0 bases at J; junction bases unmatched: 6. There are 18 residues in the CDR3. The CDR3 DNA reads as TGTGCCAGCAGTTTAGGACAGGGCGGAAGCTCTGGGGCCAACGTCCTGACTTTC. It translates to CASSLGQGGSSGANVLTF.

CDR3 sequence (DNA): TGTGCCAGCAGCTTAGCTCAGGGAAGTTACTACAATGAGCAGTTCTTC. As protein: CASSLAQGSYYNEQFF. The chain joins TRBV7-2 to TRBJ2-1; TRBD1 is a possible D gene (5 bases). Germline V gives CDR1 SGHTA, CDR2 FQGNSA. Trimming removed 0 bases at V and 3 bases at J, with 12 bases between. The CDR3 length is 16 residues.

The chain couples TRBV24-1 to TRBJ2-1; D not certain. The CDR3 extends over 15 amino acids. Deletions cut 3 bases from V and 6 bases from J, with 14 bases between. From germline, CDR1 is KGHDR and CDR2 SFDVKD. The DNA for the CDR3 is TGTGCCACCAGTGATCCCCTCGGACGGTTCAATGAGCAGTTCTTC. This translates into CATSDPLGRFNEQFF.

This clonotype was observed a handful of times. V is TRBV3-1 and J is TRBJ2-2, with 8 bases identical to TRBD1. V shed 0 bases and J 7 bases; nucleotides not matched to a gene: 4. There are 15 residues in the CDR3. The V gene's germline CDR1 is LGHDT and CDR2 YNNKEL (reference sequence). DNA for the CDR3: TGTGCCAGCAGCCAAGAACAGGGGGTTAACGGGGAGCTGTTTTTT. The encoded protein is CASSQEQGVNGELFF.

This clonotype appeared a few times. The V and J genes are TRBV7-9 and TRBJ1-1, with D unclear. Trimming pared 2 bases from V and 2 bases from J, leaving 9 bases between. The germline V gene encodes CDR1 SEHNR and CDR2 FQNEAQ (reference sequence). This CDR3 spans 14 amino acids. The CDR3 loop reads CASSLFKDNTEAFF. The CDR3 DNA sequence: TGTGCCAGCAGCTTATTTAAGGATAACACTGAAGCTTTCTTT.

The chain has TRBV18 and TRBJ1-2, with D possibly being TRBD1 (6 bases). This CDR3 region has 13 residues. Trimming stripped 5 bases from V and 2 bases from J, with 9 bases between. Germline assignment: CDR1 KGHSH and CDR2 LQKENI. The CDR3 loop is CASSADRNYGYTF. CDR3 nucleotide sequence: TGTGCCAGCTCAGCGGACAGAAACTATGGCTACACCTTC.

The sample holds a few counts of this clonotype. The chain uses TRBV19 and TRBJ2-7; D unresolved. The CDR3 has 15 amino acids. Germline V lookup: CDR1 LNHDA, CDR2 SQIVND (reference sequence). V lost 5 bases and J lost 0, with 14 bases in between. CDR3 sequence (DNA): TGTGCCAGTAGTCCGACGGACGGATCCTCCTACGAGCAGTACTTC. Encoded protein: CASSPTDGSSYEQYF.